The 10 T cell receptor beta chains below come from one sample, sequenced in a study of blood T cells in healthy people across ages. With a J-beta primer mix and a sample-barcoded 5' primer, a second PCR ran 7 to 11 cycles. TCRdb re-called the 5' RACE reads through MiXCR, storing one row per CDR3 protein. The sample consists of 1 million to 1.2 million distinct CDR3 sequences, less than 45% of them appearing once. The sequencing input was blood. The receptor set was obtained from a man aged 18 to 30 in good health.

The V call is TRBV6-1, the J call TRBJ1-3; D remains ambiguous. Trimming stripped 5 bases from V and 0 bases from J, with 11 bases between. The CDR3 consists of 15 residues. Germline values: CDR1 MNHNS, CDR2 SASEGT. The CDR3 here is CASSQTPISGNTIYF. The DNA for the CDR3 is TGTGCCAGCAGTCAGACACCTATCTCTGGAAACACCATATATTTT.

V usage is TRBV20-1 and J usage is TRBJ1-2; a weak D match, TRBD1 (6 bases). V was shortened by 0 bases and J by 8 bases, with 13 bases between the two germline ends. CDR1 DFQATT and CDR2 SNEGSKA come from the germline V gene (reference sequence). The CDR3 consists of 13 residues. The CDR3 DNA reads TGCAGTGCTAGAGATACAGGGATGAGGGGCTACACCTTC. Amino acids: CSARDTGMRGYTF.

This clonotype is a singleton in its sample. The V call is TRBV7-9, the J call TRBJ2-5; D is unresolved. The CDR3 consists of 17 residues. The V gene's germline CDR1 is SEHNR and CDR2 FQNEAQ (reference sequence). V was pared by 5 bases and J by 2 bases, with 21 bases between. The CDR3 DNA follows: TGTGCCAGCAGCACCTTCGGCCGGCAGGTAGAACAAGAGACCCAGTACTTC. Residues: CASSTFGRQVEQETQYF.

The chain joins TRBV4-2 to TRBJ2-5; D remains unclear. V shed 0 bases and J shed 4 bases, with 12 bases lying between them. The germline V gene has CDR1 LGHNA and CDR2 YNFKEQ. The CDR3 loop spans 15 amino acids. The CDR3 coding sequence is TGTGCCAGCAGCCAAGATCCAGATGTGCGAGAGACCCAGTACTTC. This codes for CASSQDPDVRETQYF.

The chain joins TRBV12-3 or TRBV12-4 to TRBJ1-1; D unresolved. The V end lost 5 bases, the J end lost 5 bases, and 15 bases lay between the germline ends. CDR3 length: 14 amino acids. The CDR3 DNA follows: TGTGCCAGCAGTGAGGTTAGGAGCCCTACTGAAGCTTTCTTT. Its protein is CASSEVRSPTEAFF.

The rearrangement uses TRBV5-1 and TRBJ2-5; D remains ambiguous. The V gene lost 3 bases and the J gene lost 4 bases, with 13 bases spanning the gap. The CDR3 has 14 amino acids. From germline, CDR1 is SGHRS and CDR2 YFSETQ. The CDR3 loop reads CASSSEPVRETQYF. Here the CDR3 DNA reads TGCGCCAGCAGCTCTGAACCGGTTCGAGAGACCCAGTACTTC.

The rearrangement joins TRBV15 to TRBJ2-1; D unresolved. The CDR3 contains 17 residues. Trimming left V 4 bases short and J 0 bases short, with 16 bases between. In germline, CDR1 is LNHNV, CDR2 YYDKDF (reference sequence). This CDR3 reads CATSTDTIQSSYNEQFF. CDR3 nucleotide sequence: TGTGCCACCAGCACCGACACGATCCAGAGCTCCTACAATGAGCAGTTCTTC.

This clonotype has just a few counts. V usage is TRBV12-1 and J usage is TRBJ2-5. TRBV12-1 is recorded as a pseudogene. The CDR3 loop spans 14 amino acids. CDR3 sequence: CASSSRRSKETQYF. The CDR3 DNA is TGTGCCAGCAGCAGTCGACGGAGTAAAGAGACCCAGTACTTC.

The rearrangement links TRBV5-5 to TRBJ2-5, with D possibly TRBD1 on 5 matching bases. Germline V gene data show CDR1 as SGHKS and CDR2 as YYEKEE (reference sequence). Trimming cost V 2 bases and J 11 bases, with 25 bases left between them. This CDR3 comprises 16 residues. This CDR3 reads CASSFRESVSGNEQYF. CDR3 coding DNA: TGTGCCAGCAGCTTCAGGGAATCGGTCTCAGGCAATGAGCAGTACTTC.

This clonotype has only one observation. This chain connects TRBV6-2 or TRBV6-3 to TRBJ2-5; D gene uncertain. With 7 bases removed from V and 3 bases from J, the gap between germline ends came to 15 bases. The CDR3 runs 14 residues. Germline V CDR1 and CDR2: MNHEY, SVGEGT. The CDR3 sequence is CASTKTAPEETQYF. In DNA, the CDR3 is TGTGCCAGCACAAAGACGGCGCCCGAAGAGACCCAGTACTTC.